The clone carrying this T cell receptor (beta chain) was observed many times. As yet, its antigen is unknown. This entry comes from a study of T cell repertoires in cytomegalovirus infection. Study-level information: Newly reported HLA-C-restricted and thoroughly characterized HLA-B-restricted CMV epitopes were employed.

The CDR3 is made up of 13 amino acids. V lost 2 bases and J lost 3, with 7 bases in between. The germline V gene encodes CDR1 SGHTA and CDR2 FQGNSA. One entry per CDR3 protein results from TCRdb running MiXCR on the reads. The sample contains some 920,000 distinct CDR3 sequences, approximately 30% of which appear only once. Study-wide points: The ex vivo response showed dominance by HLA-C-restricted CMV-specific TCR beta clonotypes.

The sample in question was cultured CD8+ T cells from PBMCs, obtained from culture after CMV antigen stimulation. The V gene is TRBV7-2, the J gene TRBJ1-2; D remains ambiguous. The TCR comes from a human donor in good health (CMV status not recorded). Some clones in this sample may be carry-over from other donors' samples. CDR3 coding DNA: TGTGCCAGCAGCTTATTGGGTGACTATGGCTACACCTTC. Translating gives CASSLLGDYGYTF.